This T cell receptor beta chain came from a study of T cell repertoires in cytomegalovirus infection. As for the study in general: CMV infection plus the matching HLA type was flagged by public TCR beta signatures. Findings and caveats of the study: Public TCR beta family frequency separated CMV-and-HLA carriers, including in an independent cohort.

Trimming removed 1 base from V and 7 bases from J, with 14 bases in between. CDR1 MNHEY and CDR2 SVGAGI come from the germline V gene. CDR3 size: 15 residues. As to this clonotype: What it recognizes is unknown.

MiXCR, applied by TCRdb to the reads, yields one record per CDR3 protein. The sample lists a few hundred thousand distinct CDR3 sequences; roughly 43% were seen once. The sequences come from cultured PBMCs, collected from culture after CMV antigen stimulation. The chain recombines TRBV6-5 with TRBJ2-1; the D gene is possibly TRBD2 (6 bases). This receptor was identified in a human donor in good health (CMV status not recorded). Some clones in this sample may be carry-over from other donors' samples. CDR3 DNA sequence: TGTGCCAGCAGTTACTTAACGGGAGCGGGTAATGAGCAGTTCTTC. Encoded protein: CASSYLTGAGNEQFF.